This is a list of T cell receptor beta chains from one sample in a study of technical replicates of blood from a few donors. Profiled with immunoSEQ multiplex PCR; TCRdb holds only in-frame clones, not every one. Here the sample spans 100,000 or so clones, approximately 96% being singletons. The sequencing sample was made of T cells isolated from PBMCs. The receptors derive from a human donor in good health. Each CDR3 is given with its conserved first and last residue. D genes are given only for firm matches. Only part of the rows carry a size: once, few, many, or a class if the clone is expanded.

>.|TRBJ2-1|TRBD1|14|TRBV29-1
TGCAGCGTTTCCGGGACAGGGGGCGCGCATGAGCAGTTCTTC
CSVSGTGGAHEQFF
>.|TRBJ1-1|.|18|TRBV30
TGTGCCTGGTGCCGGACTTCACTCGTTCCCCTAATGAACACTGAAGCTTTCTTT
CAWCRTSLVPLMNTEAFF
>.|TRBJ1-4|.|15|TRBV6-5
TGTGCCAGCAGTTACTCGAGGGGGACTAATGAAAAACTGTTTTTT
CASSYSRGTNEKLFF
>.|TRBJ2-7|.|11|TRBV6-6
TGTGCCAGCAAAGAGCGATACGAGCAGTACTTC
CASKERYEQYF
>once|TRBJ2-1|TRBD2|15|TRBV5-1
TGCGCCAGCAGCTCGCGTACTAGCGGGAGAAATGAGCAGTTCTTC
CASSSRTSGRNEQFF
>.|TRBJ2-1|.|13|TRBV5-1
TGCGCCAGCAGCTCCGCCTTAGCCAATGAGCAGTTCTTC
CASSSALANEQFF
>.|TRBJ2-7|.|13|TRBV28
TGTGCCAGCAGTGTATCCGGGGGCTACGAGCAGTACTTC
CASSVSGGYEQYF
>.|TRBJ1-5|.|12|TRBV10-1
TGCGCCCCGCAACATAGCAATCAGCCCCAGCATTTT
CAPQHSNQPQHF
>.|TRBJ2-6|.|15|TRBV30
TGTGCCTGGATAGGAGGGGTGGATGGGGCCAACGTCCTGACTTTC
CAWIGGVDGANVLTF
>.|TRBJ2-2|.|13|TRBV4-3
TGCGCCAGCAGCCAGCTTTTTCTACGGGAGCTGTTTTTT
CASSQLFLRELFF